This T cell receptor (beta chain) originates from a study of regulatory T cells in long-lasting Graves disease. Regarding time point: newly diagnosed GD, antithyroid drugs for less than 3 months. RNA from PBMCs was the source of the TCR library. This clonotype was counted once. Relying on iRepertoire HTBI primers and Arm-PCR of CDR3 regions, the team built TCR beta libraries. One entry per CDR3 protein, called by TCRdb with MiXCR from the multiplex PCR reads. The sample carries roughly 560,000 distinct CDR3 sequences, 16% recorded once. Separately, the same data were catalogued under a study of T cells in Graves' hyperthyroidism and ophthalmopathy. This second study notes: Based on clinical symptoms, serum thyroxine and TRAb, thyroid ultrasound and orbital computed tomography, diagnoses were reached. Most clonotypes expanded in the thyroid (above 0.001) were also present in blood. Model output signaled ophthalmopathy a median approximately six months ahead of onset.

Here the sequenced sample was peripheral blood mononuclear cells (PBMCs), taken at new diagnosis, from a patient treated with antithyroid drugs. The receptor comes from a woman aged 35 to 59 with Graves disease.

This CDR3 is CASSLRQAANEQFF. CDR3 sequence (DNA): TGTGCCAGCAGCTTGCGACAGGCCGCCAATGAGCAGTTCTTC. The chain links TRBV11-3 to TRBJ2-1; D might be TRBD1 (6 bases). The CDR3 is made up of 14 amino acids. Germline CDR1 reads SGHNT; CDR2 reads YENEEA. Trimming removed 3 bases at V and 6 bases at J, with 12 bases between.